This T cell receptor (beta chain) was observed in a study of shared clonotypes between healthy human individuals. Study outcomes and limitations: Rarefaction revealed incomplete sorted-subset sequencing despite large depth.

The CDR3 has 14 residues. After removal of 4 bases from V and 5 bases from J, the junction contained 1 base not matched to a gene. The germline gives CDR1 SGHTA, CDR2 FQGNSA. The protocol was immunoSEQ multiplex PCR, while the TCRdb copy is restricted to in-frame clones and leaves out a portion. Altogether about 2.4 million clones are present, 90% to 95% being singletons, with the ten largest covering about 0.34%. In regard to this clone: Its target is unknown.

The rearrangement joins TRBV7-2 to TRBJ2-5; 13 bases are a match to TRBD2. This clonotype was obtained from a man between 18 and 35 years old in good health. Some clones in this sample may be carry-over from other donors' samples. Sequencing input: naive CD4+ T cells from PBMCs. Subset defined: CD45RA+ positively selected. The CDR3 is CASSSLAGGETQYF. CDR3 sequence (DNA): TGTGCCAGCAGCTCACTAGCGGGAGGGGAGACCCAGTACTTC.